The T cell receptor beta chain described here comes from a study of T cell repertoires in cytomegalovirus infection. MiXCR, applied by TCRdb to the reads, yields one record per CDR3 protein. The table includes about 200,000 distinct CDR3 sequences, 8.5% to 10% detected once. Germline V gene data show CDR1 as MDHEN and CDR2 as SYDVKM. CDR3 length: 15 amino acids. The V and J ends lost 4 bases and 4 bases respectively, with 14 bases between them. This clonotype was observed many times. This TCR was sampled from a human donor in good health (CMV status not recorded). Some clones in this sample may be carry-over from other donors' samples. The rearrangement links TRBV28 to TRBJ1-5; D is perhaps TRBD1 (6 bases). Sequenced material: PBMCs. DNA for the CDR3: TGTGCCAGCAGTTATCAACGGACAGAGAATCAGCCCCAGCATTTT. Its translation: CASSYQRTENQPQHF. The full variable domain, completed using reference TRBV28 and TRBJ1-5, is DVKVTQSSRYLVKRTGEKVFLECVQDMDHENMFWYRQDPGLGLRLIYFSYDVKMKEKGDIPEGYSVSREKKERFSLILESASTNQTSMYLCASSYQRTENQPQHFGDGTRLSIL.